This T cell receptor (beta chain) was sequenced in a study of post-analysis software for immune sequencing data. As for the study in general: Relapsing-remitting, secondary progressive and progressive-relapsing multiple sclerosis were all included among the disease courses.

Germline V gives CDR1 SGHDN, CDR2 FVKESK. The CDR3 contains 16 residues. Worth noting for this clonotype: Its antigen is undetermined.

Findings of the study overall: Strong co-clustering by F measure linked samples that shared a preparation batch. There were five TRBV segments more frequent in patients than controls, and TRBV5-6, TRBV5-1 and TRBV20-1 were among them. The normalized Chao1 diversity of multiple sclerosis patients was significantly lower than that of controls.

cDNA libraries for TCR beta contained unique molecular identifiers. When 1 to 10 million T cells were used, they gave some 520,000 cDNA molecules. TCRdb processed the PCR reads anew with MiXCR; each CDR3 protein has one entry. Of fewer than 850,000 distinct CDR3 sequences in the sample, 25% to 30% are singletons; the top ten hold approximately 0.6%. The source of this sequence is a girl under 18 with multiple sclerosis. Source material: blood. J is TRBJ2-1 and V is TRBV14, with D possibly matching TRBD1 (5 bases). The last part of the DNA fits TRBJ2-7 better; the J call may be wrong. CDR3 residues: CASSQDPGNSYNEQYF. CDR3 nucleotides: TGTGCCAGCAGCCAGGATCCAGGGAACTCCTACAATGAGCAGTACTTC.